This T cell receptor beta chain was sequenced during a study of regulatory T cells in long-lasting Graves disease. V lost 0 bases to trimming and J lost 1 base, with 15 bases between them. This CDR3 has 17 residues. CDR1 and CDR2 (germline): MGHRA, YSYEKL. Arm-PCR of CDR3 regions and iRepertoire HTBI primers were used to build TCR beta libraries. MiXCR, run by TCRdb on the multiplex PCR reads, gives a single entry per CDR3 protein. The repertoire holds about 440,000 distinct CDR3 sequences, with 14% to 15% as singletons. The time point: newly diagnosed GD, antithyroid drugs for less than 3 months. With RNA extracted from PBMCs as input, the TCR library was made. These data also formed part of another study, on T cells in Graves' hyperthyroidism and ophthalmopathy.

V and J are TRBV4-1 and TRBJ2-5; D call uncertain. This specimen was peripheral blood mononuclear cells (PBMCs), taken at new diagnosis, from a patient treated with antithyroid drugs. This clonotype originated in a woman in her 30s with Graves disease. For the CDR3, the DNA is TGCGCCAGCAGCCAAGATCTGCGGTTTTCAGGCCAAGAGACCCAGTACTTC. Translation: CASSQDLRFSGQETQYF.